What follows are 17 T cell receptor beta chains derived from one specimen sequenced in a study of blood T cell repertoires in COVID-19. Profiled with immunoSEQ multiplex PCR; TCRdb holds only in-frame clones, not every one. The sample lists roughly 99,000 clones; about 90% were seen once. Sequencing input: peripheral blood. The origin of the receptors is a man aged 35 to 55 with active or convalescent COVID-19.

This clone is a singleton in its sample. CDR3 sequence reads: CAWSALGQGGKFF. DNA of the CDR3: TGTGCCTGGAGTGCCTTAGGACAGGGCGGGAAGTTCTTC. The genes are TRBV30 and TRBJ2-1, with 8 bases lining up with TRBD1. CDR3 length: 13 residues. The V segment lost 1 base and the J segment 14 bases; nucleotides outside the gene matches: 10. The germline V gene encodes CDR1 GTSNPN and CDR2 SVGIG (reference sequence).

Only a few counts were recorded for this clone. The chain combines TRBV4-3 with TRBJ2-2; TRBD2 matches at 13 bases. Germline lookup yields CDR1 LGHNA and CDR2 YSLEER. V shed 6 bases, J shed 2 bases, and the junction held 3 bases outside the gene matches. This CDR3 comprises 16 residues. CDR3 sequence: CASRAGLAGNTGELFF. CDR3 nucleotides: TGCGCCAGCAGAGCGGGACTAGCGGGAAACACCGGGGAGCTGTTTTTT.

The rearrangement uses TRBV2 and TRBJ2-1; D possibly corresponds to TRBD2 (5 bases). The V end was cut by 0 bases, the J end by 15 bases, with 15 bases between. Germline V gene sequence: CDR1 SNHLY, CDR2 FYNNEI. The CDR3 is 13 residues long. As DNA, the CDR3 is TGTGCCAGCAGTGAAGCGAGGACTGCCTCTGGGTTCTTC. Its protein product is CASSEARTASGFF.

The genes are TRBV11-2 and TRBJ1-6; weak D call: TRBD1 (5 bases). The CDR3 consists of 15 residues. Trimming removed 1 base from V and 8 bases from J, with 12 bases in between. The germline V gene has CDR1 SGHAT and CDR2 FQNNGV. DNA for the CDR3: TGTGCCAGCAGCTTAGTAAAGGGGAGGCATTCACCCCTCCACTTT. Protein product: CASSLVKGRHSPLHF.

This clone showed up just a few times. This chain joins TRBV4-1 and TRBJ1-1, with D perhaps matching TRBD1 (5 bases). With 1 base removed from V and 1 base from J, the gap between germline ends came to 19 bases. CDR3 length: 18 residues. Germline CDR1 and CDR2: MGHRA and YSYEKL. The CDR3 DNA sequence: TGCGCCAGCAGCCAAGCGACTCGGCAGGGCCCGTGGAACACTGAAGCTTTCTTT. It specifies CASSQATRQGPWNTEAFF.

This clone appeared a single time. The chain has TRBV3-1 (or the pseudogene TRBV3-2) and TRBJ1-6; tentatively, D is TRBD1 (6 bases). This CDR3 has 15 residues. Trimming took off 0 bases at V and 8 bases at J, with 11 bases between the two ends. Per germline, CDR1 LGHDT and CDR2 YNNKEL (reference sequence). For the CDR3, the DNA is TGTGCCAGCAGCCAAGAGCGATGGGGGCATTCACCCCTCCACTTT. It is translated as CASSQERWGHSPLHF.

The chain has TRBV6-5 and TRBJ1-2, with D unclear. Looked up from germline, CDR1 is MNHEY and CDR2 is SVGAGI. Trimming pared 6 bases from V and 5 bases from J, leaving 10 bases between. The CDR3 is made up of 12 amino acids. CDR3 region: CASSRREYGYTF. CDR3 in DNA: TGTGCCAGCAGCCGACGGGAGTATGGCTACACCTTC.

V is TRBV5-1 and J is TRBJ2-7; 9 bases map to TRBD1. Germline V gene lookup returns CDR1 SGHRS and CDR2 YFSETQ. The CDR3 extends over 16 amino acids. V was clipped by 5 bases and J by 7 bases; unmatched bases: 16. The CDR3: CASSLHRDRALWEQYF. CDR3 coding DNA: TGCGCCAGCAGTCTGCACCGGGACAGGGCCCTGTGGGAGCAGTACTTC.

J is TRBJ2-1 and V is TRBV7-9, with TRBD1 matching 9 bases. Trimming cost V 4 bases and J 2 bases; bases outside gene matches: 6. From germline, CDR1 is SEHNR and CDR2 FQNEAQ (reference sequence). The length of the CDR3 is 16 residues. The CDR3 DNA reads TGTGCCAGCAGCTCGACTACAGGGGGCGCCTACAATGAGCAGTTCTTC. Protein product: CASSSTTGGAYNEQFF.

The CDR3 here is CASSSGRVGEKLFF. The CDR3 region has the DNA TGTGCCAGCAGCTCAGGCAGGGTCGGGGAAAAACTGTTTTTT. V gene TRBV9 combines with J gene TRBJ1-4, with D possibly matching TRBD1 (5 bases). Germline lookup yields CDR1 SGDLS and CDR2 YYNGEE. Trimming shortened V by 4 bases and J by 8 bases, and 15 bases separated the two germline ends. CDR3 length: 14 residues.

This clone was recorded once. V and J are TRBV4-1 and TRBJ1-5; possible D gene TRBD1, 6 bases. This CDR3 is 15 amino acids long. CDR1 MGHRA and CDR2 YSYEKL come from the germline V gene. Trimming shortened V by 4 bases and J by 4 bases, and 14 bases separated the two germline ends. The CDR3: CASSRTPGVNQPQHF. For the CDR3, the DNA is TGCGCCAGCAGCCGCACGCCAGGGGTAAATCAGCCCCAGCATTTT.

V gene TRBV28 combines with J gene TRBJ2-7; 14 nucleotides agree with TRBD2. Per germline, CDR1 MDHEN and CDR2 SYDVKM. The length of the CDR3 is 15 residues. The J segment lost 4 bases and the V segment lost 6 bases, leaving 5 bases of the junction unmatched. The CDR3 DNA sequence: TGTGCCAGCAGAAAGACTAGCGGGAGGGTGTACGAGCAGTACTTC. Translated: CASRKTSGRVYEQYF.

This clone has just one count. This chain joins TRBV11-2 and TRBJ2-1; D ambiguous. V was trimmed by 2 bases and J by 7 bases, leaving 9 bases between them. CDR1 and CDR2 from the germline V gene are SGHAT and FQNNGV. CDR3 length equals 13 residues. The CDR3 loop reads CASSLRGQNEQFF. DNA for the CDR3: TGTGCCAGCAGCTTACGTGGGCAGAATGAGCAGTTCTTC.

The chain has TRBV5-5 and TRBJ2-1, with 12 bases lining up with TRBD2. Per germline, CDR1 SGHKS and CDR2 YYEKEE (reference sequence). V was pared by 4 bases and J by 6 bases, with 8 bases of the junction left unmatched. CDR3 length: 16 amino acids. Here the CDR3 reads CASSPLLAGGPNEQFF. CDR3 bases: TGTGCCAGCAGCCCCTTGCTAGCGGGAGGGCCCAATGAGCAGTTCTTC.

V usage is TRBV9 and J usage is TRBJ2-7; 8 bases line up with TRBD1. This CDR3 spans 14 amino acids. Germline V gene lookup returns CDR1 SGDLS and CDR2 YYNGEE. Unmatched junction bases numbered 6, after V lost 4 bases and J lost 3 bases. The chain's CDR3 is CASSPWTGNYEQYF. The CDR3 nucleotides are TGTGCCAGCAGCCCCTGGACAGGGAACTACGAGCAGTACTTC.

The chain uses TRBV4-1 and TRBJ1-1, with 9 nucleotides matching TRBD1. CDR1 MGHRA and CDR2 YSYEKL come from the germline V gene. V was clipped by 3 bases and J by 11 bases; unmatched bases: 7. This CDR3 is built from 13 residues. The CDR3, as DNA: TGCGCCAGCAGCCAGGGACAGGGCGGAGTGGCTTTCTTT. Translated, it gives CASSQGQGGVAFF.

The chain links TRBV5-1 to TRBJ1-1, with D unresolved. Germline CDR1 and CDR2: SGHRS and YFSETQ. This CDR3 region has 14 residues. Trimming took 0 bases from V and 1 from J, leaving 7 bases between them. The CDR3 sequence is CASSLGGSNTEAFF. In DNA, the CDR3 is TGCGCCAGCAGCTTGGGAGGGTCGAACACTGAAGCTTTCTTT. The full variable domain, with the rest looked up from reference TRBV5-1 and TRBJ1-1, is KAGVTQTPRYLIKTRGQQVTLSCSPISGHRSVSWYQQTPGQGLQFLFEYFSETQRNKGNFPGRFSGRQFSNSRSEMNVSTLELGDSALYLCASSLGGSNTEAFFGQGTRLTVV.